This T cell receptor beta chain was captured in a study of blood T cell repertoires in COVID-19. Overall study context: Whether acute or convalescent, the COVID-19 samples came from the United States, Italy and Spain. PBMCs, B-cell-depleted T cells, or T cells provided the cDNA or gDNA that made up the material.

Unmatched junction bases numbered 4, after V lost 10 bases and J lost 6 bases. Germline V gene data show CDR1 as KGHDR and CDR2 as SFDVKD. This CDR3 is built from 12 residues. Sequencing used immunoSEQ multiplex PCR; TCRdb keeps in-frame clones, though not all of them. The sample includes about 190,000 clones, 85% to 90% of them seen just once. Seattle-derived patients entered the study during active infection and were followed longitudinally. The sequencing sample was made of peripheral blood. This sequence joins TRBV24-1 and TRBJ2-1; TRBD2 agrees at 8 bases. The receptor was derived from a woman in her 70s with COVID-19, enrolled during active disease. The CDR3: CATGLVGNEQFF. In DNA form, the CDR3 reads TGTGCCACGGGACTAGTAGGCAATGAGCAGTTCTTC.